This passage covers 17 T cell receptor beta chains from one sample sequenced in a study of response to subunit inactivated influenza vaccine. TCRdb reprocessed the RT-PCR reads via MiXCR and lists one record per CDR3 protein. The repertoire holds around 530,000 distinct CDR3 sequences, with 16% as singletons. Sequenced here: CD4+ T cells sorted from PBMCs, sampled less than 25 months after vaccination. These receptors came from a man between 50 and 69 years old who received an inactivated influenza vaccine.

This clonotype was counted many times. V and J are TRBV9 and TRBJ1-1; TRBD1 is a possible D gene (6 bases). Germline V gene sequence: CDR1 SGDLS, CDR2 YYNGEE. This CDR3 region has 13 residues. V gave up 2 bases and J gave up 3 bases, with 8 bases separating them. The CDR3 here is CASSVGGYTEAFF. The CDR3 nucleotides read TGTGCCAGCAGCGTGGGGGGCTACACTGAAGCTTTCTTT.

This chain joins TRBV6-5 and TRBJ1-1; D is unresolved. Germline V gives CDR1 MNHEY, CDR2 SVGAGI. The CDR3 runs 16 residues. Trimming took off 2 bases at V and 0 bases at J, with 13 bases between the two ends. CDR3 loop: CASSYEEGFMNTEAFF. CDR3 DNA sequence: TGTGCCAGCAGTTACGAGGAGGGCTTCATGAACACTGAAGCTTTCTTT.

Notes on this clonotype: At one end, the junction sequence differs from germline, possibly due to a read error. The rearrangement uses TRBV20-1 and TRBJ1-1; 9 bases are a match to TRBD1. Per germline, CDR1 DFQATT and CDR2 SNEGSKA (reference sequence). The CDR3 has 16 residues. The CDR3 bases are TGCTGTGCTAGAGGACAGGGACAGGGATTCCAGACTGAAGCTTTCTTT. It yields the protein CCARGQGQGFQTEAFF.

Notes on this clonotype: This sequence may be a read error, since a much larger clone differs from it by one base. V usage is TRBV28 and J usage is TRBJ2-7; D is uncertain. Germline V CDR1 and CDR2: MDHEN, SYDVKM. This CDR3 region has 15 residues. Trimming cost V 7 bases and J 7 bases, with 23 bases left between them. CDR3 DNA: TGTGCCAGCAAGGGCCTGACCATGGTTCTAAGGGAGCAGTACTTC. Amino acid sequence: CASKGLTMVLREQYF.

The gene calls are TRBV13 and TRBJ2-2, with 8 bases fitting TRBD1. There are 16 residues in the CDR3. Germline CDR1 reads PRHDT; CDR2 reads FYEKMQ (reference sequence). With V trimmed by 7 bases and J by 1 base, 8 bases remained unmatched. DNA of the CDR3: TGTGCCAGCACCGTCCAAGGACAGGGGAACACCGGGGAGCTGTTTTTT. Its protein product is CASTVQGQGNTGELFF.

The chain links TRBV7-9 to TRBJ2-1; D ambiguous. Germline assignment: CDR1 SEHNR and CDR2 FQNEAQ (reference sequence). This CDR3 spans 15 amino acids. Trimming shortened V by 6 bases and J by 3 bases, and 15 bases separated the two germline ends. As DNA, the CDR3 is TGTGCCAGCAGACTTGGATCATGGGGCTACAATGAGCAGTTCTTC. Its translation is CASRLGSWGYNEQFF.

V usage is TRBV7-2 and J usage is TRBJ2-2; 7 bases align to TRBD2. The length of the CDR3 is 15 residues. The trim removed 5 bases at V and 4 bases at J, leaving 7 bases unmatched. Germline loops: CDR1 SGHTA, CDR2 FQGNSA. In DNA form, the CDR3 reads TGTGCCAGCAGCACCGGGGGGTCAGGCACCGGGGAGCTGTTTTTT. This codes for CASSTGGSGTGELFF.

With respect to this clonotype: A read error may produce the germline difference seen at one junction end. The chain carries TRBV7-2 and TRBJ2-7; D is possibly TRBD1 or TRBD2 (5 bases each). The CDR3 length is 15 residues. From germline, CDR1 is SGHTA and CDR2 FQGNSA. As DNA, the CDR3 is TGTGCCAGAAGCTCCCGGGACGGGGAGTCCTACGAGCAGTACTTC. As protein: CARSSRDGESYEQYF.

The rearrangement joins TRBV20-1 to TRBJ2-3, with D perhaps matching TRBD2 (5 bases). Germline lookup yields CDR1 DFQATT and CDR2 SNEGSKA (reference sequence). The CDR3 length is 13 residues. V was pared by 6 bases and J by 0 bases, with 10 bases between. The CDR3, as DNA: TGCAGTGCCATGGACTCGAGCACAGATACGCAGTATTTT. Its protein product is CSAMDSSTDTQYF.

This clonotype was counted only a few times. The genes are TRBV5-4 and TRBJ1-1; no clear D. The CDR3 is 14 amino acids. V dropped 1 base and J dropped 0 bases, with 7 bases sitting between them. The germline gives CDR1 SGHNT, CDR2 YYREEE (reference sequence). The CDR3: CASSLRRLNTEAFF. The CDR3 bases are TGTGCCAGCAGCTTGAGACGGTTGAACACTGAAGCTTTCTTT.

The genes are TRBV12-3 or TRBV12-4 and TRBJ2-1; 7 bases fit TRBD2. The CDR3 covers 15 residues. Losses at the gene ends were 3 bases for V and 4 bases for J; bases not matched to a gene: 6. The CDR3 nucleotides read TGTGCCAGCAGTTTTAGGGAGGGCGGATACAATGAGCAGTTCTTC. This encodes CASSFREGGYNEQFF.

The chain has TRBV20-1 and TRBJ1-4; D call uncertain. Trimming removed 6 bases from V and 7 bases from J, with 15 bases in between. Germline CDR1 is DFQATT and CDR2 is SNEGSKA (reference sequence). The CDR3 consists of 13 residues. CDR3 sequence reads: CSAEVEGGEKLFF. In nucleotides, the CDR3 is TGCAGTGCCGAGGTGGAGGGTGGTGAAAAACTGTTTTTT.

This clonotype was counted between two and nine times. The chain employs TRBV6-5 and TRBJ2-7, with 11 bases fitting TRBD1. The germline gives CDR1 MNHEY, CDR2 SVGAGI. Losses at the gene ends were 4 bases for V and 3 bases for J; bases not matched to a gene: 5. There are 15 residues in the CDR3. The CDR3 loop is CASSSFGTGGYEQYF. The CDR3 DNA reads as TGTGCCAGCAGTTCATTTGGGACAGGGGGCTACGAGCAGTACTTC.

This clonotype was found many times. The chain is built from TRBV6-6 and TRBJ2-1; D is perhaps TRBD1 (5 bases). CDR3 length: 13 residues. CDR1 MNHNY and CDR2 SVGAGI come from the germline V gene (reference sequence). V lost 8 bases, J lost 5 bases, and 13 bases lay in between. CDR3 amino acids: CASHPTENNEQFF. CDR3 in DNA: TGTGCCAGCCACCCGACAGAAAACAATGAGCAGTTCTTC.

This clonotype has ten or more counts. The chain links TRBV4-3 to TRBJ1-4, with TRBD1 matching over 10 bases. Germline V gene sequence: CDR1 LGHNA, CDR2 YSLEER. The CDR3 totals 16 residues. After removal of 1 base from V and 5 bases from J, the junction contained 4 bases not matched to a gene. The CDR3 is CASSQALDRGNEKLFF. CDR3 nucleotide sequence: TGCGCCAGCAGCCAAGCCCTGGACAGGGGGAATGAAAAACTGTTTTTT.

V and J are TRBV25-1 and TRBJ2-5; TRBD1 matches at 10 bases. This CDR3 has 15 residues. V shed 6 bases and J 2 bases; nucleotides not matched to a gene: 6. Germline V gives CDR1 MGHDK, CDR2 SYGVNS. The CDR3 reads CASSADRGYQETQYF. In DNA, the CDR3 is TGTGCCAGCAGCGCGGACAGGGGGTATCAAGAGACCCAGTACTTC.

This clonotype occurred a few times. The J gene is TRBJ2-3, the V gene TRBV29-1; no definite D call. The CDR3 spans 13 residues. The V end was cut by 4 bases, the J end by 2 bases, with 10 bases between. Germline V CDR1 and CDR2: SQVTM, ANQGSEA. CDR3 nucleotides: TGCAGCGTTGTTGGCAGGCACACAGATACGCAGTATTTT. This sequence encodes CSVVGRHTDTQYF.